This is a list of T cell receptor beta chains from one sample in a study of cytomegalovirus exposure and HLA in healthy donors. The table came from immunoSEQ multiplex PCR; TCRdb's copy has only in-frame clones and leaves some out. The sample lists under 300,000 clones, over 70% occurring once. Sequenced: PBMCs. The receptors were sampled from a woman in her fifties or sixties in good health and CMV-seropositive. Each CDR3 is given with its conserved first and last residue. A D gene is named only where the DNA matches it firmly. Not all rows give a size; the values are once, few, many and, for expanded clones, a class.

.	TRBJ1-4	TRBV6-5	.	TGTGCCAGGTACGAAATACAGGGCGGCCTGTTTTTT	CARYEIQGGLFF
.	TRBJ2-1	TRBV7-9	.	TGCTTTACTAGCTCCTCCTACAATGAGCAGTTCTTC	CFTSSSYNEQFF
.	TRBJ2-2	TRBV4-2	.	TGTGCCAGCAACTTTTATGGGAGTGGGGAGCTGTTTTTT	CASNFYGSGELFF
.	TRBJ1-1	TRBV5-1	.	TGCGCCAGCAGTTCCCTACTGAACACTGAAGCTTTCTTT	CASSSLLNTEAFF
.	TRBJ1-2	TRBV9	.	TGTGCCAGCAGCCCTCACCCCAAAACAGGGAACTATGGCTACACCTTC	CASSPHPKTGNYGYTF
.	TRBJ1-1	TRBV9	TRBD1	TGTGCCAGCAGTCGTAGCGGGACAGATACTGAAGCTTTCTTT	CASSRSGTDTEAFF
.	TRBJ1-5	TRBV15	.	TGTGCCACCAGCACCGGGAGGCAAACTTTCTTCGGACAGCCCCAGCATTTT	CATSTGRQTFFGQPQHF
.	TRBJ2-5	TRBV29-1	.	TGCAGCGTTTCAGCTAGGTTTCAAGAGACCCAGTACTTC	CSVSARFQETQYF
once	TRBJ1-3	TRBV11-1	TRBD1	TGTGCCAGCAGCCGGACAGGGCGATTTGGAAACACCATATATTTT	CASSRTGRFGNTIYF
.	TRBJ2-3	TRBV5-1	TRBD1	TGCGCCAGCAGCTCGGGACAGGGCACAGATACGCAGTATTTT	CASSSGQGTDTQYF
.	TRBJ1-2	TRBV10-3	.	TGTGCCATGAACGAACTGCAGGGTAGGCGCTACACCTTC	CAMNELQGRRYTF
.	TRBJ2-1	TRBV29-1	TRBD2	TGCAGCGGAAAAGGGACTAGCGAACACAATGAGCAGTTCTTC	CSGKGTSEHNEQFF
.	TRBJ1-5	TRBV7-9	.	TGTGCCAGCAGCTTAAGTTCCAGTCTTAGCAATCAGCCCCAGCATTTT	CASSLSSSLSNQPQHF
many	TRBJ1-1	TRBV7-3	.	TGTGCCAGCAGCTTACTGGGGCAGAACACTGAAGCTTTCTTT	CASSLLGQNTEAFF
.	TRBJ2-2	TRBV2	TRBD2	TGTGCCAGCAGTGGGATTAGCGGGAAGGATGGCGGGGAGCTGTTTTTT	CASSGISGKDGGELFF